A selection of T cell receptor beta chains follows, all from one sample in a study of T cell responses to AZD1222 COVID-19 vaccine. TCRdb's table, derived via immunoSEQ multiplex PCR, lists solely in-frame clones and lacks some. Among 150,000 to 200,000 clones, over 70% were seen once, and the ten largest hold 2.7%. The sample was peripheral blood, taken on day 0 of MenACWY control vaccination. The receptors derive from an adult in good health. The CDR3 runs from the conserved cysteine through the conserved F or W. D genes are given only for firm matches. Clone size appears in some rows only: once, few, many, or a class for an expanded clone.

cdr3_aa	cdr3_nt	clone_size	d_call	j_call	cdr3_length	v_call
CASRLGQPGDGYTF	TGTGCCAGCAGACTAGGACAGCCCGGTGATGGCTACACCTTC	NA	NA	TRBJ1-2	14	TRBV7-9
CASSPGLAGGKYEQYF	TGTGCCAGCTCACCGGGACTAGCGGGGGGGAAGTACGAGCAGTACTTC	NA	TRBD2	TRBJ2-7	16	TRBV18
CASTVAGEDTQYF	TGTGCCAGCACGGTAGCGGGGGAAGATACGCAGTATTTT	once	TRBD2	TRBJ2-3	13	TRBV28
CASSLDAYEQYF	TGTGCCAGCAGCCTTGATGCCTACGAGCAGTACTTC	once	NA	TRBJ2-7	12	TRBV3-1/TRBV3-2
CASSLVRGDFYEQYF	TGTGCCAGCAGCTTGGTCAGGGGCGATTTTTACGAGCAGTACTTC	NA	NA	TRBJ2-7	15	TRBV7-9
CASSPRGAADTQYF	TGCGCCAGCAGCCCGAGGGGGGCGGCGGATACGCAGTATTTT	NA	NA	TRBJ2-3	14	TRBV5-1
CATSKTGMNTEAFF	TGTGCCACCAGTAAGACAGGAATGAACACTGAAGCTTTCTTT	NA	NA	TRBJ1-1	14	TRBV24-1
CASSVRAGLTGELFF	TGTGCCAGCAGCGTTAGGGCCGGTCTCACCGGGGAGCTGTTTTTT	NA	NA	TRBJ2-2	15	TRBV9
CASSTTGFSYGYTF	TGTGCCAGTAGTACAACGGGGTTCTCCTATGGCTACACCTTC	NA	NA	TRBJ1-2	14	TRBV19
CASSPAGTDTQYF	TGTGCCAGCAGCCCAGCAGGCACAGATACGCAGTATTTT	NA	NA	TRBJ2-3	13	TRBV5-4
CASSEIQLSTDTQYF	TGTGCCAGCAGTGAGATCCAGCTTAGCACAGATACGCAGTATTTT	NA	NA	TRBJ2-3	15	TRBV6-4
CASSTRTMTRHTQYF	TGTGCCAGCAGCACCAGGACTATGACAAGGCACACCCAGTACTTC	NA	NA	TRBJ2-5	15	TRBV11-2
CASSQTGASEAFF	TGTGCCAGCAGCCAGACAGGGGCATCAGAAGCTTTCTTT	NA	TRBD1	TRBJ1-1	13	TRBV14
CASSLVTRKETQYF	TGTGCCAGCAGCTTGGTGACGAGAAAAGAGACCCAGTACTTC	NA	NA	TRBJ2-5	14	TRBV5-6
CASSQDRGAYYEQYF	TGTGCCAGCAGCCAAGATAGGGGAGCGTACTACGAGCAGTACTTC	NA	NA	TRBJ2-7	15	TRBV4-2
CASSPGTDGTDTQYF	TGTGCCAGCAGCCCAGGGACCGACGGCACAGATACGCAGTATTTT	once	NA	TRBJ2-3	15	TRBV7-3
CASSFLAGLSYNEQFF	TGTGCCAGCAGCTTTTTGGCGGGGCTCTCCTACAATGAGCAGTTCTTC	NA	NA	TRBJ2-1	16	TRBV7-9